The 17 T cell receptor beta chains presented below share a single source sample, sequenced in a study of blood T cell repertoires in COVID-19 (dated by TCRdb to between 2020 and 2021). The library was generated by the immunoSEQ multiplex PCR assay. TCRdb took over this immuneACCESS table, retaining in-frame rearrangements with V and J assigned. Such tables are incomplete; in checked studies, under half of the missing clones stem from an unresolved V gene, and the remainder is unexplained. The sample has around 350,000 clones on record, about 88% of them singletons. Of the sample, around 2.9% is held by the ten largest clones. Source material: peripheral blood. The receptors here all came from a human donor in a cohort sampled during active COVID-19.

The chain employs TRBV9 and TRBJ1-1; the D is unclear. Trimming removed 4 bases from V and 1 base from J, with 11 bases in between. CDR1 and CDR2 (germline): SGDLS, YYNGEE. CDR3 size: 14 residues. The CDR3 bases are TGTGCCAGCAGCCCTGGCGGCCCGAACACTGAAGCTTTCTTT. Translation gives CASSPGGPNTEAFF.

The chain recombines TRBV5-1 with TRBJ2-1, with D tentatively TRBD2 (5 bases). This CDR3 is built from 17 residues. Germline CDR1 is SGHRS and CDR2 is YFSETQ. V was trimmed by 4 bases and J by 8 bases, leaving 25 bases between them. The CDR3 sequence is CASSPVGVGDRRDEQFF. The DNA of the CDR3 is TGCGCCAGCAGCCCTGTCGGTGTGGGAGATAGACGCGATGAGCAGTTCTTC. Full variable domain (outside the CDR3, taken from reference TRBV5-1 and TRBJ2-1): KAGVTQTPRYLIKTRGQQVTLSCSPISGHRSVSWYQQTPGQGLQFLFEYFSETQRNKGNFPGRFSGRQFSNSRSEMNVSTLELGDSALYLCASSPVGVGDRRDEQFFGPGTRLTVL.

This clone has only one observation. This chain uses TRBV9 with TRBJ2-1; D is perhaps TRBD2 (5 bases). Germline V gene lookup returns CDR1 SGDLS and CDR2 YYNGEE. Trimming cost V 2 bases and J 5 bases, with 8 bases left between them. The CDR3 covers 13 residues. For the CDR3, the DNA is TGTGCCAGCAGCGTGGGAGCGGACAATGAGCAGTTCTTC. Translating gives CASSVGADNEQFF.

CDR3 DNA: TGCGCCAGCAGGAGAGGACTGGCCCAAGAGACCCAGTACTTC. This codes for CASRRGLAQETQYF. The rearrangement links TRBV10-2 to TRBJ2-5, with D maybe TRBD2 (5 bases). The CDR3 is made up of 14 amino acids. Trimming removed 6 bases from V and 1 base from J, with 12 bases in between. CDR1 is WSHSY, CDR2 SAAADI, per germline.

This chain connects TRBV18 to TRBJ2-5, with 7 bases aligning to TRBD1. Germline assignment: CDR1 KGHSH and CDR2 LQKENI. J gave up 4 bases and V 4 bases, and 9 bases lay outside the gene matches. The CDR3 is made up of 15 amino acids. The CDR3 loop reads CASSQQGTQGETQYF. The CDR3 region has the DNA TGTGCCAGCTCACAACAGGGGACCCAAGGAGAGACCCAGTACTTC.

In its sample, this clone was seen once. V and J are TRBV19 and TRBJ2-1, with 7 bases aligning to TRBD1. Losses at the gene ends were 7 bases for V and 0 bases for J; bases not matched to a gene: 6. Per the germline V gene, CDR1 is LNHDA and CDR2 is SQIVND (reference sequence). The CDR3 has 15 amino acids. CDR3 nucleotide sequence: TGTGCCAGTATCCCCCGGGACAGCTCCTACAATGAGCAGTTCTTC. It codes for CASIPRDSSYNEQFF.

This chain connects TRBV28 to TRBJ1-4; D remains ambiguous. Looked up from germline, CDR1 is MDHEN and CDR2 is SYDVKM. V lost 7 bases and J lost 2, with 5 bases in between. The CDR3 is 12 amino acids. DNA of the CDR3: TGTGCCAGCACACAGACTAATGAAAAACTGTTTTTT. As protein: CASTQTNEKLFF.

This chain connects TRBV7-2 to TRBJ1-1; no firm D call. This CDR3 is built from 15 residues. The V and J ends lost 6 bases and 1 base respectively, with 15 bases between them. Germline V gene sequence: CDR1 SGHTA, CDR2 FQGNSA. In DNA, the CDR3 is TGTGCCAGCAGGCATGAGGGCAAGGGGAACACTGAAGCTTTCTTT. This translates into CASRHEGKGNTEAFF.

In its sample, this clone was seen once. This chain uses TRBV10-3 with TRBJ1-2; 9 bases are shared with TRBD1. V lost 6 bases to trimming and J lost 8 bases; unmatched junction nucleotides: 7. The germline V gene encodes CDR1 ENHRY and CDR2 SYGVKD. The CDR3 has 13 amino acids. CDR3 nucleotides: TGTGCCATCAGCGACAGGGGGTACCTCGGCTACACCTTC. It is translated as CAISDRGYLGYTF.

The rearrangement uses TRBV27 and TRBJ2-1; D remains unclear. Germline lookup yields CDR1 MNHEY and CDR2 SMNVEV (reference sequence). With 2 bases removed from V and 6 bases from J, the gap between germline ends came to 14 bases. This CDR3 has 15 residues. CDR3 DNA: TGTGCCAGCAGTTTACTCCCAAGCGAGACCAATGAGCAGTTCTTC. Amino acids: CASSLLPSETNEQFF.

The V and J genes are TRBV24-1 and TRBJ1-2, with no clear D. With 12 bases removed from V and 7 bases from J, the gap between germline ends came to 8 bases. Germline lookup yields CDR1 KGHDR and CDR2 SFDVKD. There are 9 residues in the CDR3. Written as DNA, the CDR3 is TGTGCCCCGAAGCTTGGCTACACCTTC. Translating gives CAPKLGYTF.

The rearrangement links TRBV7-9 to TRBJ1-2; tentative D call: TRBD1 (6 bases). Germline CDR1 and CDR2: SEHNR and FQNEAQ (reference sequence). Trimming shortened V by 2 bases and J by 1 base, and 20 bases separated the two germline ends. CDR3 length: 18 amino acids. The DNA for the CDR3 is TGTGCCAGCAGCTTAAGGGGGACGGAAGGAGGAGGTAACTATGGCTACACCTTC. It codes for CASSLRGTEGGGNYGYTF.

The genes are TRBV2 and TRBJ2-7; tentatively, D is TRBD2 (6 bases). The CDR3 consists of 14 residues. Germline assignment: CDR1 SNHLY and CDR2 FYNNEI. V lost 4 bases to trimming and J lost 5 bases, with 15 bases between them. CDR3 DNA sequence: TGTGCCAGCAGTGTGCGGGGCAATATCGACGAGCAGTACTTC. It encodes CASSVRGNIDEQYF.

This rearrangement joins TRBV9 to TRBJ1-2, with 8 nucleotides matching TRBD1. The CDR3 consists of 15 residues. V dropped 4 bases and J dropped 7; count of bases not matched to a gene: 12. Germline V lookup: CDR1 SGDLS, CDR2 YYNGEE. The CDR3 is CASSPTLGQGSGYTF. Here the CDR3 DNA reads TGTGCCAGCAGCCCAACCCTTGGACAGGGTAGTGGCTACACCTTC.

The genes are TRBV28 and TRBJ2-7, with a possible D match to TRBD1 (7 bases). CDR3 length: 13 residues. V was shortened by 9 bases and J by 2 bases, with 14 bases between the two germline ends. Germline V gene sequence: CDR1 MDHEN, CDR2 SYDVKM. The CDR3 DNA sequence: TGTGCCAGTTGTACAGGGGAGGCCTACGAGCAGTACTTC. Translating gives CASCTGEAYEQYF.

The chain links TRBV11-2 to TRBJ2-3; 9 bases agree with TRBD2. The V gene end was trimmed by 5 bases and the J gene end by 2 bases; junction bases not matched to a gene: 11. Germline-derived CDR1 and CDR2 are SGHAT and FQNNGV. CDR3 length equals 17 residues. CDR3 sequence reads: CASSILAGGQVTDTQYF. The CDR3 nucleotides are TGTGCCAGCAGCATCCTGGCGGGGGGGCAGGTCACAGATACGCAGTATTTT.

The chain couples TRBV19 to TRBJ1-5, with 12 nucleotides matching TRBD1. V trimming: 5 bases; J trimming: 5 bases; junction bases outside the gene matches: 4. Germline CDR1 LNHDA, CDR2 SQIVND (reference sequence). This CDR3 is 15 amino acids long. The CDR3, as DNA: TGTGCCAGTAGTGGGGGACAGGGGGCCTATCAGCCCCAGCATTTT. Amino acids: CASSGGQGAYQPQHF.